The clone carrying this TCR beta chain has only a few counts. The sample is drawn from a study of CD8 T cells in ankylosing spondylitis. Molecular-barcoded quantitative 5'-RACE produced these TCR beta libraries. TCRdb re-analysed the 5' RACE reads in MiXCR, keeping a single row per CDR3 protein. The data show under 300,000 distinct CDR3 sequences, 9.5% to 12% seen once. This clonotype was obtained from a male donor with ankylosing spondylitis or in good health (not recorded which). Material: blood, either unsorted or a sorted T cell fraction (not recorded which).

The CDR3 DNA sequence: TGCGCCAGCAGCCCCACTACAGGGAGCAACGAGCAGTACTTC. It is translated as CASSPTTGSNEQYF. V is TRBV5-1 and J is TRBJ2-7; tentative D call: TRBD1 (6 bases). Germline V gene lookup returns CDR1 SGHRS and CDR2 YFSETQ. This CDR3 is 14 amino acids long. Trimming cost V 4 bases and J 5 bases, with 16 bases left between them.